This TCR beta chain derives from a study of lymphopenia after photon versus proton radiotherapy. Study-wide results and limits: Under photons, naive T cells and diversity fell while effector/memory populations rose. Only patients who died were analyzed for survival; proton advantage is unproven. After lymphocyte nadir, photon-treated repertoires showed oligoclonal expansion, especially CD8+ Temra.

The protocol was immunoSEQ multiplex PCR, while the TCRdb copy is restricted to in-frame clones and leaves out a portion. The sample lists 150,000 to 200,000 clones; roughly nine tenths were seen once. J was trimmed by 2 bases and V by 4 bases; bases with no gene match: 8. Germline values: CDR1 PRHDT, CDR2 FYEKMQ (reference sequence). The CDR3 extends over 17 amino acids. A note on this clone: As yet, its antigen is unknown.

This receptor was obtained from a man aged 50 to 60 with gastric cancer. The chain carries TRBV13 and TRBJ2-1; 10 nucleotides line up with TRBD2. The material sequenced was peripheral blood, taken from a patient treated with photon-based radiotherapy. The CDR3 DNA sequence: TGTGCCAGCAGCTCGACCAGCGGGAGGGCTACCTACAATGAGCAGTTCTTC. It yields the protein CASSSTSGRATYNEQFF.